The clone carrying this T cell receptor beta chain appeared many times. This sample is part of a study of response to subunit inactivated influenza vaccine. CDR3 size: 12 residues. Germline CDR1 SQVTM, CDR2 ANQGSEA. After removal of 6 bases from V and 2 bases from J, the junction contained 4 bases not matched to a gene. TCRdb itself ran the RT-PCR reads through MiXCR, one entry per CDR3 protein. This sample has hundreds of thousands of distinct CDR3 sequences; approximately 12% occur once, and the top ten carry around 13%. The TCR sequence derives from a man in his fifties or sixties who received an inactivated influenza vaccine. Here the sequenced sample was PBMCs from blood, taken roughly 46 days after vaccination. The chain links TRBV29-1 to TRBJ2-7; 7 bases match TRBD1. The CDR3 DNA follows: TGCAGCGTGGGACAGAGACCCTACGAGCAGTACTTC. As protein: CSVGQRPYEQYF.